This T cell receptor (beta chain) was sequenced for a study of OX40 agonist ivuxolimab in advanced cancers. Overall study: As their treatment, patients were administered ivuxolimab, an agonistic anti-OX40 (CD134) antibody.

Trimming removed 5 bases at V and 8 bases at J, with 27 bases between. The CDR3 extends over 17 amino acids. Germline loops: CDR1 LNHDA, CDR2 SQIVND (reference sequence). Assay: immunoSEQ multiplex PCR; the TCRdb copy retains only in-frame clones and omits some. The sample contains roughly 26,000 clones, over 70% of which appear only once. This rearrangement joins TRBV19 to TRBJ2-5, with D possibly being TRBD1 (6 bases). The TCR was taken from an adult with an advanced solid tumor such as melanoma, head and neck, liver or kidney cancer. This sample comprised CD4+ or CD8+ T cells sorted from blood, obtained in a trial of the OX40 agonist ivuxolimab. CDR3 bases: TGTGCCAGTAGTTCCCTTCGCTCCCTGGGGGCCGAGGGAACCCAGTACTTC. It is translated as CASSSLRSLGAEGTQYF.